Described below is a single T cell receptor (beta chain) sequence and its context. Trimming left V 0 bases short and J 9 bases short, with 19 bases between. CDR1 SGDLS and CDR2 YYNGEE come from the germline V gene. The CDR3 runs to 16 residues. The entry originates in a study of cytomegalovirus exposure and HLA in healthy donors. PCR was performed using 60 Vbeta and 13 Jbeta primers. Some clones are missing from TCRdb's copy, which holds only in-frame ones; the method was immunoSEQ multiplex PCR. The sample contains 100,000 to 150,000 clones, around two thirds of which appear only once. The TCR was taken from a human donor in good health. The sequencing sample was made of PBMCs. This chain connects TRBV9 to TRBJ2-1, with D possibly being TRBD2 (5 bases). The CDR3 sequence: CASSVGVAMPHGEQFF. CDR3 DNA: TGTGCCAGCAGCGTAGGAGTAGCGATGCCCCACGGTGAGCAGTTCTTC.